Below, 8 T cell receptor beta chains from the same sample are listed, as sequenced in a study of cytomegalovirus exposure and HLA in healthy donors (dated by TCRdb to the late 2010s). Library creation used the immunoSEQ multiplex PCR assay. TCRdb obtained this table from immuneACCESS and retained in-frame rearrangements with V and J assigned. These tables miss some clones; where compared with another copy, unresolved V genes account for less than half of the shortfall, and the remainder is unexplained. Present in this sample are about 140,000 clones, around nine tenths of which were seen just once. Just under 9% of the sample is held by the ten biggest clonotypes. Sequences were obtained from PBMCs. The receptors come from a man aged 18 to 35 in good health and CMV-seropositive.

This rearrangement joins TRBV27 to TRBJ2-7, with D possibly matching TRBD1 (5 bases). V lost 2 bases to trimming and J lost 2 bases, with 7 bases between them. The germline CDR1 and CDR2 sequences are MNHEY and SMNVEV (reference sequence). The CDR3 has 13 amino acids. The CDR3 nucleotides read TGTGCCAGCAGTTTACAGGGTACCTACGAGCAGTACTTC. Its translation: CASSLQGTYEQYF.

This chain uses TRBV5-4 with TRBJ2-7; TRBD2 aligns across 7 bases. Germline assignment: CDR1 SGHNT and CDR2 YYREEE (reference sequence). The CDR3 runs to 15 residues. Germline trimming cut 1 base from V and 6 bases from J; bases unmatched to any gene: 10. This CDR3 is CASSLSRTSQSEQYF. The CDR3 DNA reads TGTGCCAGCAGCTTGTCCCGGACTAGTCAGTCCGAGCAGTACTTC.

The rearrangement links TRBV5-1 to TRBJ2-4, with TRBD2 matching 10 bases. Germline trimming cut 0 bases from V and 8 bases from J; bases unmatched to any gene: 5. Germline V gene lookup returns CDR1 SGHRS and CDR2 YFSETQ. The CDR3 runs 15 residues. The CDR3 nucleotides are TGCGCCAGCAGCTTGGAAGCGGGAGGGCTGGACATTCAGTACTTC. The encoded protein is CASSLEAGGLDIQYF.

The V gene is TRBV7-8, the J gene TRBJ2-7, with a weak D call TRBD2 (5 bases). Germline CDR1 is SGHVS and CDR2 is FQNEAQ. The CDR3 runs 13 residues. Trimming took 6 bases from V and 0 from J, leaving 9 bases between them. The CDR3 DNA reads TGTGCCAGCAGTCTGAGGGTCTCCTACGAGCAGTACTTC. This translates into CASSLRVSYEQYF.

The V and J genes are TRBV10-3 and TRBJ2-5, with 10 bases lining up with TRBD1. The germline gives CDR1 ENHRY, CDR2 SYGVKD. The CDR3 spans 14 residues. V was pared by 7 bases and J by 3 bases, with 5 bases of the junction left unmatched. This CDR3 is CAIKGDRGEETQYF. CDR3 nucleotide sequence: TGTGCCATCAAAGGGGACAGGGGCGAAGAGACCCAGTACTTC.

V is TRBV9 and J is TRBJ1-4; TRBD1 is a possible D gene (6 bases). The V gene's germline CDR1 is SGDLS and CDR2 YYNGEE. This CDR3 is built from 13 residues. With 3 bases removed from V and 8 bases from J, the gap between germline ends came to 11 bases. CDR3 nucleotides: TGTGCCAGCAGCGCGGGGACAACCGAAAAACTGTTTTTT. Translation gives CASSAGTTEKLFF.

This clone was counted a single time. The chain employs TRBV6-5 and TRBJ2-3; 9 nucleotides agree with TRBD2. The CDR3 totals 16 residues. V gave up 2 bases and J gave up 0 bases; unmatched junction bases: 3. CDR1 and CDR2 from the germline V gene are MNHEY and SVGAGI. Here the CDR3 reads CASSYEGLASTDTQYF. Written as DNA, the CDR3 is TGTGCCAGCAGTTACGAGGGACTAGCTAGCACAGATACGCAGTATTTT.

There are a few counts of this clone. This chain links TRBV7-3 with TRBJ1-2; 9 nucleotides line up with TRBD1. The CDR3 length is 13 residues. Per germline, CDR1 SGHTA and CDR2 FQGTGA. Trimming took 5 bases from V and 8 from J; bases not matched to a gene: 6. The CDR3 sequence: CASSPDRGGGYTF. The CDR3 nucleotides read TGTGCCAGCAGCCCGGACAGGGGAGGCGGCTACACCTTC.